This paragraph covers one TCR beta chain sequence. This table comes from immunoSEQ multiplex PCR, and its TCRdb copy is limited to in-frame clones, with some not included. Seen here are about 180,000 clones, under 85% observed once, and the top ten hold under 8.5%. Trimming cost V 0 bases and J 4 bases, with 14 bases left between them. Germline CDR1 reads SGDLS; CDR2 reads YYNGEE. This CDR3 is built from 16 residues. The entry originates in a study of blood T cell repertoires in COVID-19. The chain carries TRBV9 and TRBJ1-3; no firm D call. The clonotype was recovered from a human donor in a cohort sampled during active COVID-19. Sequenced: peripheral blood. CDR3 DNA sequence: TGTGCCAGCAGCGTAGATCCCGAGAATCCCGGAAACACCATATATTTT. Its protein is CASSVDPENPGNTIYF.